The rows below give T cell receptor beta chains drawn from one sample of a study of beta chain features in type 1 diabetes. Only in-frame clones appear in the TCRdb table, and some are missing; sequencing was by immunoSEQ multiplex PCR. There are approximately 300,000 clones in the sample; 8% to 13% occur only once, and 0.015% lies in the top ten. The material sequenced was naive CD4+ T cells from blood. The receptor set was obtained from a woman in her 30s in good health. Both conserved end residues are part of each CDR3. The D gene is left open where the match is weak. Rows may omit the clone size; those that give it use once, few, many or a size class.

clone_size d_call j_call v_call cdr3_nt cdr3_aa
NA NA TRBJ2-7 TRBV7-8 TGTGCCAGCAGCTTCCTAGACAGCTCCGAGCAGTACTTC CASSFLDSSEQYF
few NA TRBJ2-7 TRBV28 TGTGCCAGCAGTGGGCCGTGGGGCCTCTACGAGCAGTACTTC CASSGPWGLYEQYF
NA NA TRBJ2-3 TRBV18 TGTGCCAGCTCACCACCTTCTATCGATACGCAGTATTTT CASSPPSIDTQYF
NA NA TRBJ2-1 TRBV9 TGTGCCAGCAGCGCCCCACCGGCCCTACAGGGACCGAGCTCCTACAATGAGCAGTTCTTC CASSAPPALQGPSSYNEQFF
NA NA TRBJ2-6 TRBV23-1 TGCGCCAGCAGTCAATCGACTGACAGCCTCTCCATTTACTCTGGGGCCAACGTCCTGACTTTC CASSQSTDSLSIYSGANVLTF
few TRBD2 TRBJ2-1 TRBV7-3 TGTGCCAGCAGCGCCGGGACTAGTAGGTTCCATGAGCAGTTCTTC CASSAGTSRFHEQFF
few NA TRBJ2-3 TRBV30 TGTGCCTGGAGTCTGGAGGGCACAGATACGCAGTATTTT CAWSLEGTDTQYF
few TRBD2 TRBJ2-7 TRBV30 TGTGCCTGGATGTTAGCGGGAGGGATGAGAGGGTACGAGCAGTACTTC CAWMLAGGMRGYEQYF
few NA TRBJ2-5 TRBV9 TGTGCCAGCAGCGTTATAGGGGAAGGACCCCAGGAGACCCAGTACTTC CASSVIGEGPQETQYF
NA TRBD2 TRBJ2-1 TRBV19 TGTGCCAGTAGGACAGCGGGACCCCCAGGAAGGTCCTACAATGAGCAGTTCTTC CASRTAGPPGRSYNEQFF
few NA TRBJ1-2 TRBV9 TGTGCCAGCAGCGTTGCCGAGGGACTCTTCTATGGCTACACCTTC CASSVAEGLFYGYTF
NA NA TRBJ2-2 TRBV29-1 TGCAGCGTCGGCGACTCGACCGGGGAGCTGTTTTTT CSVGDSTGELFF
few TRBD1 TRBJ2-5 TRBV28 TGTGCCAGCAGTTTGGCCCCGGGACAGGGGGGAGAGACCCAGTACTTC CASSLAPGQGGETQYF
NA TRBD1 TRBJ2-1 TRBV5-1 TGCGCCAGCAGCTTAAAGCGGACAGGGGCGATGAGCTCCTACAATGAGCAGTTCTTC CASSLKRTGAMSSYNEQFF
few NA TRBJ1-2 TRBV30 TGTGCCTGGAGAAGCGGACTGGAGAACTATGGCTACACCTTC CAWRSGLENYGYTF
NA NA TRBJ2-3 TRBV7-9 TGTGCCAGCAGCTTAGAGGCTAGTACCGATACGCAGTATTTT CASSLEASTDTQYF
few TRBD2 TRBJ2-3 TRBV10-3 TGTGCCATCAGTGCACTAGCGGGAGGGGATACGCAGTATTTT CAISALAGGDTQYF
NA NA TRBJ2-7 TRBV2 TGTGCCAGCAAAAGAGAGGTGGACATCGCGTACGAGCAGTACTTC CASKREVDIAYEQYF
few NA TRBJ1-1 TRBV14 TGTGCCAGCAGCCAAGGCAGGATGAACACTGAAGCTTTCTTT CASSQGRMNTEAFF
few NA TRBJ2-7 TRBV5-1 TGCGCCAGCAGCCATCAGGGTCCTCCCTACGAGCAGTACTTC CASSHQGPPYEQYF
NA NA TRBJ1-2 TRBV30 TGTGCCTGGAGTGTAACTCCTTTAGCAGGGCCTGGCTACACCTTC CAWSVTPLAGPGYTF
NA TRBD2 TRBJ2-3 TRBV29-1 TGCAGCGTTGATACTAGCGGGGCCACAGATACGCAGTATTTT CSVDTSGATDTQYF
few NA TRBJ1-1 TRBV19 TGTGCCAGTAGTACGGGACAGAACACTGAAGCTTTCTTT CASSTGQNTEAFF
NA TRBD2 TRBJ2-5 TRBV6-5 TGTGCCACCGGGACTAGCGCGGAGACCCAGTACTTC CATGTSAETQYF
NA NA TRBJ2-1 TRBV7-2 TGTGCCAGCAGCTTAGTCGATGAGCAGTTCTTC CASSLVDEQFF
NA NA TRBJ2-5 TRBV10-3 TGTGCCATCAGCAGACTAGGGGAACAAGAGACCCAGTACTTC CAISRLGEQETQYF
NA NA TRBJ2-3 TRBV5-1 TGCGCCAGCAGCTTGGTGCAGGGATACACAGATACGCAGTATTTT CASSLVQGYTDTQYF
NA TRBD2 TRBJ2-1 TRBV5-1 TGCGCCAGCAGCTTGGGGACTAGCGGGAAAGACAATGAGCAGTTCTTC CASSLGTSGKDNEQFF
few TRBD1 TRBJ1-5 TRBV19 TGTGCCAGTAGCCGGACAGGGCGCCAGCCCCAGCATTTT CASSRTGRQPQHF
NA NA TRBJ2-3 TRBV27 TGTGCCAGCAGGCCGCCTAGCGGCAAGGGGGCAGATACGCAGTATTTT CASRPPSGKGADTQYF
few TRBD2 TRBJ2-5 TRBV11-2 TGTGCCAGCAGCTTAGATTATCGACTAGCGGGAGAAGAGACCCAGTACTTC CASSLDYRLAGEETQYF
NA TRBD1 TRBJ2-7 TRBV5-4 TGTGCCAGCAGCCCCCGGGGACAGGGGACCATCTACGAGCAGTACTTC CASSPRGQGTIYEQYF
few NA TRBJ1-2 TRBV9 TGTGCCAGCAGCGGACCGGACAGCAACTATGGCTACACCTTC CASSGPDSNYGYTF
NA NA TRBJ1-2 TRBV7-2 TGTGCCAGCAGCTTAGCCCCAGGGAAGGCTGGCTACACCTTC CASSLAPGKAGYTF
few NA TRBJ1-3 TRBV4-3 TGCGCCAGCAGCCTTAGCACCCAGGGTGGCTCTGGAAACACCATATATTTT CASSLSTQGGSGNTIYF
NA NA TRBJ2-3 TRBV19 TGTGCCACCTCGGGGGTAGCGACTGCAGATACGCAGTATTTT CATSGVATADTQYF
few NA TRBJ2-7 TRBV9 TGTGCCAGCAGCGTAGCTAGCCATTCCTACGAGCAGTACTTC CASSVASHSYEQYF
few NA TRBJ2-3 TRBV29-1 TGCAGCGTTTCGGGGGACAGACGCACAGATACGCAGTATTTT CSVSGDRRTDTQYF
NA NA TRBJ2-1 TRBV15 TGTGCCACCAGCAGAGATTATTCCTTCCGGGGTTACAATGAGCAGTTCTTC CATSRDYSFRGYNEQFF
few TRBD2 TRBJ2-1 TRBV25-1 TGTGCCAGCAGTGAAGGACTAGCGGGACACAATGAGCAGTTCTTC CASSEGLAGHNEQFF
NA NA TRBJ2-7 TRBV7-2 TGTGCCAGCAGCTTATACAGCAGCTCCTACGAGCAGTACTTC CASSLYSSSYEQYF
few TRBD2 TRBJ2-5 TRBV5-5 TGTGCCAGCAGCTTGGCGGGTACTAGCGGGAGACCCCGGGAGACCCAGTACTTC CASSLAGTSGRPRETQYF
NA NA TRBJ2-3 TRBV18 TGTGCCAGCTCACCACCTTCGGGACAAAACACAGATACGCAGTATTTT CASSPPSGQNTDTQYF
NA NA TRBJ1-1 TRBV7-9 TGTGCCAGCAGCCGAGGACAGAATGAAGCTTTCTTT CASSRGQNEAFF
few NA TRBJ2-2 TRBV18 TGTGCCAGCTCACCACGGGACTCCGGGGAGCTGTTTTTT CASSPRDSGELFF
NA NA TRBJ1-5 TRBV30 TGTGCCTGGACAGGCCAGAATAGCAATCAGCCCCAGCATTTT CAWTGQNSNQPQHF
NA TRBD2 TRBJ2-1 TRBV2 TGTGCCAGCAGTGATTGGACTAGCGGGAATAATGAGCAGTTCTTC CASSDWTSGNNEQFF
few TRBD1 TRBJ1-4 TRBV29-1 TGCAGCGTACTGGGACAGTCTAATGAAAAACTGTTTTTT CSVLGQSNEKLFF
NA TRBD1 TRBJ2-3 TRBV18 TGTGCCAGCTCACCACCAGGGGGCAGGACAGATACGCAGTATTTT CASSPPGGRTDTQYF
NA TRBD2 TRBJ2-2 TRBV6-4 TGTGCCAGCAGTGACTACACTAGCGGGGACACCGGGGAGCTGTTTTTT CASSDYTSGDTGELFF
NA NA TRBJ2-3 TRBV7-9 TGTGCCAGCAGCCGGAGCGGGAGCACAGATACGCAGTATTTT CASSRSGSTDTQYF
NA TRBD2 TRBJ2-3 TRBV9 TGTGCCAGCAGCGAGGGACTACTGCGAGATACGCAGTATTTT CASSEGLLRDTQYF
NA NA TRBJ1-1 TRBV27 TGTGCCAGCAGTTTCGACAGAAACACTGAAGCTTTCTTT CASSFDRNTEAFF
few NA TRBJ1-5 TRBV19 TGTGCCAGTAGTATGGCAGGGGTTGGTCAGCCCCAGCATTTT CASSMAGVGQPQHF
NA NA TRBJ1-1 TRBV4-3 TGCGCCAGCAGCCACATTCCGCGGACTGAAGCTTTCTTT CASSHIPRTEAFF